Included here is one TCR beta chain sequence, with context. The data were taken from a study of blood T cells in healthy people across ages. CDR3 length: 15 residues. V lost 6 bases to trimming and J lost 0 bases, with 12 bases between them. Germline lookup yields CDR1 SNHLY and CDR2 FYNNEI. A second PCR, run for about 7 to 11 cycles, used a sample-barcoded 5' primer plus a J-beta primer mix. TCRdb itself ran the 5' RACE reads through MiXCR, one entry per CDR3 protein. The data hold 750,000 to 1,000,000 distinct CDR3 sequences, with roughly 29% observed a single time. These data were also filed under a second study, of T cells of mothers and their children. That work states: There were over 9 million TCR beta CDR3 reads from each mother and approximately 2.9 million from each child.

The specimen was blood. The sequence was obtained from a woman aged 40 to 50 in good health. The chain uses TRBV2 and TRBJ1-3; weak D call: TRBD1 (5 bases). This CDR3 is CASRSQGSSGNTIYF. The CDR3 DNA reads as TGTGCCAGCAGAAGTCAGGGAAGCTCTGGAAACACCATATATTTT.